Shown below are 21 T cell receptor beta chains from a single sample sequenced in a study of human T cells and chemical hapten exposure. Time point described: patch test 3, about 24 weeks after DPC sensitization. Noted treatment: therapeutic diphenylcyclopropenone sensitization with weekly scalp DPC. A single record per CDR3 protein comes from TCRdb applying MiXCR to the RACE reads. Among 210,000 or so distinct CDR3 sequences listed, roughly a quarter were seen once. The sample was whole blood, taken in connection with sensitization to the hapten diphenylcyclopropenone (DPC). These receptors originate from a middle-aged woman with alopecia areata. Some clones in this sample may be carry-over from other donors' samples.

The table lists this clonotype with many counts. The chain has TRBV28 and TRBJ1-5, with D tentatively TRBD1 (5 bases). The CDR3 extends over 12 amino acids. Trimming took off 7 bases at V and 7 bases at J, with 11 bases between the two ends. CDR1 and CDR2 (germline): MDHEN, SYDVKM. The CDR3, as DNA: TGTGCCAGCATTTCGGGGCGGCAGCCCCAGCATTTT. Residues: CASISGRQPQHF.

This clonotype has only a few counts. This CDR3 reads CASSFGSQGYGYTF. The CDR3 nucleotides are TGTGCCAGCAGCTTTGGGAGCCAGGGCTATGGCTACACCTTC. This chain links TRBV7-2 with TRBJ1-2; TRBD1 might be the D (5 bases). The germline V gene encodes CDR1 SGHTA and CDR2 FQGNSA. V was pared by 3 bases and J by 4 bases, with 12 bases between. The CDR3 length is 14 residues.

V and J are TRBV12-3 or TRBV12-4 and TRBJ2-2; no clear D gene. Trimming cost V 9 bases and J 4 bases, with 15 bases left between them. The CDR3 covers 14 residues. CDR3 sequence reads: CASLTARGTGELFF. The CDR3 region has the DNA TGTGCCAGTCTTACCGCGAGAGGCACCGGGGAGCTGTTTTTT.

This rearrangement joins TRBV7-9 to TRBJ1-6, with 7 positions matching TRBD1. V trimming: 5 bases; J trimming: 17 bases; junction bases outside the gene matches: 15. This CDR3 spans 14 amino acids. Germline lookup yields CDR1 SEHNR and CDR2 FQNEAQ (reference sequence). The DNA of the CDR3 is TGTGCCAGCAGCACGACAGGGCCTCTGACCCGCGTCCACTTT. Its protein is CASSTTGPLTRVHF.

The chain is built from TRBV29-1 and TRBJ1-5; no definite D call. The CDR3 has 13 residues. Germline loops: CDR1 SQVTM, CDR2 ANQGSEA. V lost 3 bases, J lost 5 bases, and 11 bases lay in between. As DNA, the CDR3 is TGCAGCGTTGAGGTGGATGGGCATCAGCCCCAGCATTTT. Translating gives CSVEVDGHQPQHF.

V usage is TRBV6-5 and J usage is TRBJ2-5; 7 bases agree with TRBD2. CDR1 MNHEY and CDR2 SVGAGI come from the germline V gene. V lost 4 bases and J lost 5; bases outside the gene matches: 7. This CDR3 is built from 14 residues. CDR3 nucleotide sequence: TGTGCCAGCAGTTTGGGGAGGGGTAGGGAGACCCAGTACTTC. Translation: CASSLGRGRETQYF.

J is TRBJ2-2 and V is TRBV28; 9 nucleotides match TRBD2. With 9 bases clipped from V and 5 bases from J, the junction kept 4 bases outside the gene matches. The CDR3 is made up of 13 amino acids. From germline, CDR1 is MDHEN and CDR2 SYDVKM. CDR3 bases: TGTGCCAGTCGACTAGCGGAAACCGGGGAGCTGTTTTTT. This encodes CASRLAETGELFF.

This chain connects TRBV7-9 to TRBJ2-2; D remains ambiguous. Looked up from germline, CDR1 is SEHNR and CDR2 is FQNEAQ (reference sequence). There are 13 residues in the CDR3. The germline V and J ends were trimmed by 5 bases and 5 bases, with 9 bases remaining between them. CDR3 in amino acids: CASSRTETGELFF. The DNA of the CDR3 is TGTGCCAGCAGCCGAACAGAAACCGGGGAGCTGTTTTTT.

The chain uses TRBV28 and TRBJ2-7; possibly TRBD1 for D (6 bases). The CDR3 runs to 12 residues. Germline values: CDR1 MDHEN, CDR2 SYDVKM. V was clipped by 6 bases and J by 3 bases, with 9 bases between them. In DNA, the CDR3 is TGTGCCAGCAGGACAGGTGACTACGAGCAGTACTTC. This sequence encodes CASRTGDYEQYF.

This clonotype was detected many times. The V and J genes are TRBV6-2 or TRBV6-3 and TRBJ2-1; no definite D call. Germline CDR1 is MNHEY and CDR2 is SVGEGT. With 7 bases removed from V and 3 bases from J, the gap between germline ends came to 16 bases. This CDR3 is built from 15 residues. The CDR3 DNA sequence: TGTGCCAGCACCCCTGTGGGCATTGACTACAATGAGCAGTTCTTC. Translating it yields CASTPVGIDYNEQFF.

The CDR3 coding sequence is TGTGCCACCCACTCCGCGAGCGGGATTTGGGAGCAGTACTTC. This encodes CATHSASGIWEQYF. The chain employs TRBV6-2 or TRBV6-3 and TRBJ2-7; 7 bases map to TRBD2. The CDR3 has 14 residues. Germline V gene sequence: CDR1 MNHEY, CDR2 SVGEGT. Trimming removed 10 bases from V and 7 bases from J; junction bases left unmatched: 16.

The rearrangement joins TRBV7-2 to TRBJ2-1; 9 nucleotides agree with TRBD1. Germline CDR1 is SGHTA and CDR2 is FQGNSA. There are 14 residues in the CDR3. Losses at the gene ends were 8 bases for V and 7 bases for J; bases not matched to a gene: 9. CDR3 nucleotide sequence: TGTGCCAGCGAGGGGACAGGGTCGTGGAATGAGCAGTTCTTC. Translating gives CASEGTGSWNEQFF.

This clonotype was observed many times. The chain is built from TRBV5-6 and TRBJ2-3; TRBD2 might be the D (6 bases). Germline values: CDR1 SGHDT, CDR2 YYEEEE. Trimming took 5 bases from V and 2 from J, leaving 18 bases between them. This CDR3 is built from 16 residues. CDR3 amino acids: CASSDLLSGTTDTQYF. CDR3 bases: TGTGCCAGCAGTGATCTACTTAGCGGTACCACAGATACGCAGTATTTT.

This clonotype was detected ten times or more. This rearrangement joins TRBV20-1 to TRBJ2-1; D perhaps matches TRBD1 (6 bases). The germline gives CDR1 DFQATT, CDR2 SNEGSKA (reference sequence). Trimming shortened V by 8 bases and J by 8 bases, and 16 bases separated the two germline ends. The CDR3 runs to 12 residues. CDR3 sequence: CSQGRAAHEQFF. The CDR3 coding sequence is TGCAGTCAGGGGCGGGCCGCCCATGAGCAGTTCTTC.

The genes are TRBV21-1 and TRBJ2-1; the table's D call, TRBD2, was not checked against the DNA. TRBV21-1 is labeled a pseudogene. The CDR3 spans 15 residues. This CDR3 reads CASKPPGLAVYEQFF. The CDR3 DNA reads TGTGCCAGCAAGCCTCCGGGACTAGCGGTCTATGAGCAGTTCTTC.

The chain combines TRBV29-1 with TRBJ2-1; D is perhaps TRBD1 (6 bases). Germline-derived CDR1 and CDR2 are SQVTM and ANQGSEA. The V and J ends lost 5 bases and 1 base respectively, with 12 bases between them. This CDR3 has 14 residues. Here the CDR3 reads CSVRGTDSYNEQFF. CDR3 nucleotides: TGCAGCGTTAGGGGGACGGATTCCTACAATGAGCAGTTCTTC.

This clonotype has only a few counts. This chain uses TRBV29-1 with TRBJ2-1; TRBD2 is a possible D gene (7 bases). This CDR3 has 14 residues. V lost 6 bases and J lost 7, with 19 bases in between. Germline CDR1 reads SQVTM; CDR2 reads ANQGSEA. The CDR3 nucleotides read TGCAGCGTGGGGGGGGGCCTAGGGAGAAATGAGCAGTTCTTC. It is translated as CSVGGGLGRNEQFF.

The chain links TRBV6-5 to TRBJ2-5; 9 positions match TRBD1. There are 16 residues in the CDR3. Trimming cost V 5 bases and J 10 bases; bases outside gene matches: 17. CDR1 is MNHEY, CDR2 SVGAGI, per germline. CDR3 amino acids: CASSNPGQGLGRDQYF. CDR3 in DNA: TGTGCCAGCAGTAACCCGGGACAGGGTTTGGGGCGGGACCAGTACTTC.

The J gene is TRBJ1-5, the V gene TRBV5-5; D might be TRBD1 (5 bases). The CDR3 consists of 15 residues. Germline CDR1 reads SGHKS; CDR2 reads YYEKEE (reference sequence). Trimming cost V 1 base and J 4 bases, with 12 bases left between them. The DNA for the CDR3 is TGTGCCAGCAGCTTGCTCGAGACAGTTAATCAGCCCCAGCATTTT. Translation: CASSLLETVNQPQHF.

The sample holds a few counts of this clonotype. V is TRBV6-5 and J is TRBJ2-3, with 9 bases lining up with TRBD2. This CDR3 contains 14 residues. Trimming took 7 bases from V and 6 from J; bases not matched to a gene: 8. Germline CDR1 and CDR2: MNHEY and SVGAGI. CDR3 loop: CASNRAGGSDTQYF. CDR3 sequence (DNA): TGTGCCAGCAACCGCGCGGGAGGGTCCGATACGCAGTATTTT.

The chain couples TRBV28 to TRBJ2-5; 7 bases match TRBD2. The CDR3 totals 15 residues. J gave up 3 bases and V 5 bases, and 9 bases lay outside the gene matches. Germline V gene data show CDR1 as MDHEN and CDR2 as SYDVKM. In DNA form, the CDR3 reads TGTGCCAGCAGTCCCCGCGGGGGAGACGAAGAGACCCAGTACTTC. Amino acid sequence: CASSPRGGDEETQYF.